This TCR beta chain was captured in a study of T cell changes during pregnancy in multiple sclerosis. Libraries were prepared by immunoSEQ multiplex PCR; TCRdb keeps only in-frame clonotypes and omits some of them. The sample has about 110,000 clones; approximately 90% are singletons. This receptor was obtained from a female donor with multiple sclerosis, enrolled in a pregnancy study. Sequences were derived from peripheral blood, sampled in the third trimester of pregnancy.

This CDR3 is CAISGGMTTTGELFF. The DNA of the CDR3 is TGTGCCATCAGTGGAGGGATGACGACCACCGGGGAGCTGTTTTTT. V is TRBV10-3 and J is TRBJ2-2; TRBD2 is a possible D gene (5 bases). Deletions cut 4 bases from V and 4 bases from J, with 13 bases between. The CDR3 runs to 15 residues. In germline, CDR1 is ENHRY, CDR2 SYGVKD.